The 5 T cell receptor beta chains below were found in one sample sequenced in a study of blood T cell repertoires in COVID-19. Sequencing was performed with immunoSEQ multiplex PCR; in TCRdb, only in-frame clones are kept and a portion is missing. The repertoire consists of 450,000 to 500,000 clones, with roughly nine tenths occurring once and the leading ten covering around 0.64%. Sequencing was carried out using PBMCs or T cells enriched from blood (not recorded which). These receptors were collected from a woman between 18 and 29 years old who had recovered from COVID-19.

The chain combines TRBV27 with TRBJ1-2, with 7 bases aligning to TRBD1. The CDR3 runs to 14 residues. The ends lost 0 bases at V and 5 bases at J; junction bases unmatched: 3. CDR1 is MNHEY and CDR2 is SMNVEV in the germline V gene (reference sequence). CDR3 nucleotides: TGTGCCAGCAGTTTATCCTCAGGGGGATATGGCTACACCTTC. This codes for CASSLSSGGYGYTF.

J is TRBJ1-1 and V is TRBV5-1; TRBD1 matches 10 bases. Germline CDR1 SGHRS, CDR2 YFSETQ. With V trimmed by 2 bases and J by 4 bases, 2 bases remained unmatched. The CDR3 length is 14 residues. CDR3 nucleotide sequence: TGCGCCAGCAGCTTATGGACAGGGGGCACTGAAGCTTTCTTT. Protein product: CASSLWTGGTEAFF.

This chain uses TRBV11-3 with TRBJ1-1; D is undetermined. The CDR3 consists of 13 residues. V was trimmed by 0 bases and J by 11 bases, leaving 13 bases between them. In germline, CDR1 is SGHNT, CDR2 YENEEA. CDR3 DNA sequence: TGTGCCAGCAGCTTAGAACCGGGAGCAGACGCTTTCTTT. It encodes CASSLEPGADAFF.

The chain uses TRBV4-2 and TRBJ1-1; 10 nucleotides match TRBD1. This CDR3 is built from 17 residues. V shed 0 bases, J shed 5 bases, and the junction held 9 bases outside the gene matches. Looked up from germline, CDR1 is LGHNA and CDR2 is YNFKEQ. The CDR3 DNA reads as TGTGCCAGCAGCCAAGATCCGGGGACAGGGGTAAGGACTGAAGCTTTCTTT. It translates to CASSQDPGTGVRTEAFF.

The chain uses TRBV6-4 and TRBJ2-2; perhaps TRBD1 as D (6 bases). The length of the CDR3 is 13 residues. V lost 4 bases and J lost 4, with 7 bases in between. Germline CDR1 and CDR2: MRHNA and SNTAGT. The DNA of the CDR3 is TGTGCCAGCAGTGTGACAGGCACCGGGGAGCTGTTTTTT. Translated: CASSVTGTGELFF.